Presented here are 14 T cell receptor beta chains from one specimen sequenced in a study of CD8 T cells in Susac syndrome. Random hexamers were used to reverse transcribe an amount of roughly 0.45 to 1 ug RNA. One entry per CDR3 protein results from TCRdb running MiXCR on the immunoSEQ multiplex PCR reads. The sample records more than 200,000 distinct CDR3 sequences, 80% to 95% being singletons. Sample: CD4+ T cells from PBMCs. The origin of the receptors is a human donor with multiple sclerosis.

The gene calls are TRBV7-9 and TRBJ1-5; D unclear. V lost 8 bases and J 0 bases, leaving 5 bases between the germline ends. Germline CDR1 is SEHNR and CDR2 is FQNEAQ (reference sequence). The CDR3 length is 12 residues. In DNA, the CDR3 is TGTGCCAGCGGGTATAGCAATCAGCCCCAGCATTTT. It yields the protein CASGYSNQPQHF.

The V and J genes are TRBV6-1 and TRBJ2-3, with 9 bases aligning to TRBD1. The CDR3 has 18 residues. The germline V gene has CDR1 MNHNS and CDR2 SASEGT. V lost 0 bases and J lost 4; bases outside the gene matches: 11. The DNA for the CDR3 is TGTGCCAGCAGTGAAGCGCTTCGACAGGGGGTTGTGGCAGATACGCAGTATTTT. This encodes CASSEALRQGVVADTQYF.

J is TRBJ2-1 and V is TRBV11-2, with 11 bases lining up with TRBD1. The CDR3 totals 17 residues. Germline loops: CDR1 SGHAT, CDR2 FQNNGV. J was trimmed by 6 bases and V by 4 bases; bases with no gene match: 11. CDR3 loop: CASSSFYRDRGGNEQFF. In DNA form, the CDR3 reads TGTGCCAGCAGCTCCTTTTACCGGGACAGGGGGGGCAATGAGCAGTTCTTC. The full variable domain, completed using reference TRBV11-2 and TRBJ2-1, is EAGVAQSPRYKIIEKRQSVAFWCNPISGHATLYWYQQILGQGPKLLIQFQNNGVVDDSQLPKDRFSAERLKGVDSTLKIQPAKLEDSAVYLCASSSFYRDRGGNEQFFGPGTRLTVL.

The chain employs TRBV18 and TRBJ2-5, with D maybe TRBD2 (5 bases). The length of the CDR3 is 14 residues. V gave up 3 bases and J gave up 5 bases, with 13 bases separating them. Per the germline V gene, CDR1 is KGHSH and CDR2 is LQKENI. This CDR3 reads CASSPGGGAETQYF. CDR3 coding DNA: TGTGCCAGCTCACCTGGAGGCGGAGCCGAGACCCAGTACTTC.

Note on this clonotype: One junction end disagrees with the germline gene, perhaps due to a read error. The chain employs TRBV29-1 and TRBJ1-2; a weak D match, TRBD1 (5 bases). The CDR3 totals 12 residues. Germline V gene data show CDR1 as SQVTM and CDR2 as ANQGSEA. CDR3 coding DNA: TGCAGCGTTGAAGACCGTCCTACCACAGGCTCCTTC. It codes for CSVEDRPTTGSF.

V and J are TRBV24-1 and TRBJ2-6; no clear D gene. Trimming pared 5 bases from V and 0 bases from J, leaving 7 bases between. This CDR3 contains 15 residues. CDR1 and CDR2 from the germline V gene are KGHDR and SFDVKD. The CDR3: CATSGRFSGANVLTF. CDR3 coding DNA: TGTGCCACCAGTGGACGATTCTCTGGGGCCAACGTCCTGACTTTC.

The chain is built from TRBV7-2 and TRBJ2-2, with D uncertain. The CDR3 is 14 residues long. Germline V gene lookup returns CDR1 SGHTA and CDR2 FQGNSA. V dropped 4 bases and J dropped 6 bases, with 12 bases sitting between them. The CDR3 protein is CASSSPPVPGELFF. The CDR3 coding sequence is TGTGCCAGCAGCTCCCCTCCAGTCCCCGGGGAGCTGTTTTTT.

The V and J genes are TRBV6-5 and TRBJ2-7; 9 nucleotides align to TRBD1. V shed 5 bases, J shed 3 bases, and the junction held 5 bases outside the gene matches. The CDR3 is made up of 14 amino acids. Germline V gene sequence: CDR1 MNHEY, CDR2 SVGAGI. The CDR3 spells CASSPRQGGYEQYF. CDR3 bases: TGTGCCAGCAGTCCCAGACAGGGGGGCTACGAGCAGTACTTC.

The rearrangement uses TRBV15 and TRBJ1-6; TRBD1 matches at 12 bases. Looked up from germline, CDR1 is LNHNV and CDR2 is YYDKDF (reference sequence). There are 16 residues in the CDR3. V shed 1 base and J 10 bases; nucleotides not matched to a gene: 5. The CDR3 reads CATSRGDRGRGSPLHF. The CDR3 bases are TGTGCCACCAGCAGAGGGGACAGGGGGCGAGGCTCACCCCTCCACTTT. Based on the CDR3 plus reference TRBV15 and TRBJ1-6, the full variable domain is DAMVIQNPRYQVTQFGKPVTLSCSQTLNHNVMYWYQQKSSQAPKLLFHYYDKDFNNEADTPDNFQSRRPNTSFCFLDIRSPGLGDTAMYLCATSRGDRGRGSPLHFGNGTRLTVT.

This clonotype was seen just once. This chain links TRBV4-1 with TRBJ2-1; 8 bases map to TRBD2. The CDR3 totals 14 residues. In germline, CDR1 is MGHRA, CDR2 YSYEKL. J lost 8 bases, V lost 1 base, and 4 bases had no gene match. CDR3 region: CASSQGTSLDEQFF. DNA of the CDR3: TGCGCCAGCAGCCAAGGGACTAGCTTGGATGAGCAGTTCTTC.

The chain uses TRBV9 and TRBJ2-2; 8 bases agree with TRBD2. V was pared by 3 bases and J by 6 bases, with 7 bases of the junction left unmatched. The CDR3 has 15 residues. The V gene's germline CDR1 is SGDLS and CDR2 YYNGEE. The CDR3 protein is CASSAQGLVAGELFF. CDR3 DNA sequence: TGTGCCAGCAGCGCCCAGGGACTAGTGGCCGGGGAGCTGTTTTTT.

The chain joins TRBV11-2 to TRBJ2-1; unclear D gene. The CDR3 length is 13 residues. Trimming took off 5 bases at V and 3 bases at J, with 8 bases between the two ends. Germline CDR1 reads SGHAT; CDR2 reads FQNNGV. The CDR3 sequence: CASSPELYNEQFF. The DNA for the CDR3 is TGTGCCAGCAGCCCAGAGCTCTACAATGAGCAGTTCTTC. Full variable domain (missing parts from reference TRBV11-2 and TRBJ2-1): EAGVAQSPRYKIIEKRQSVAFWCNPISGHATLYWYQQILGQGPKLLIQFQNNGVVDDSQLPKDRFSAERLKGVDSTLKIQPAKLEDSAVYLCASSPELYNEQFFGPGTRLTVL.

The chain recombines TRBV20-1 with TRBJ2-1; 9 positions agree with TRBD2. Trimming at V came to 1 base and at J to 4 bases, leaving 8 bases not matched to a gene. The CDR3 has 16 amino acids. Germline CDR1 and CDR2: DFQATT and SNEGSKA (reference sequence). CDR3 DNA sequence: TGCAGTGCTAGAGGGTGGGGGAGCGGGAGGTACAATGAGCAGTTCTTC. Its protein is CSARGWGSGRYNEQFF.

The table lists this clonotype with a count of one. This chain joins TRBV28 and TRBJ2-7; TRBD2 matches at 16 bases. Germline assignment: CDR1 MDHEN and CDR2 SYDVKM. V shed 5 bases, J shed 0 bases, and the junction held 7 bases outside the gene matches. The CDR3 spans 18 residues. CDR3 sequence reads: CASSTTGLAGGHSYEQYF. For the CDR3, the DNA is TGTGCCAGCAGTACAACGGGACTAGCGGGGGGGCACTCCTACGAGCAGTACTTC.